The T cell receptor beta chain described here comes from a study of blood T cells in healthy people across ages. This clonotype was observed a few times. Primers used in a second PCR of about 7 to 12 cycles were a sample-barcoded 5' primer and a J-beta primer mix. TCRdb reprocessed the 5' RACE reads with MiXCR, giving one entry per CDR3 protein. The profile shows hundreds of thousands of distinct CDR3 sequences, 25% of them singletons. These data were also filed under a second study, of T cells of mothers and their children.

The origin of this receptor is a boy younger than 18 in good health. The specimen was blood.

The CDR3, as DNA: TGTGCCAGTAGTATATCTCAGGTAGAGACCCAGTACTTC. Its translation: CASSISQVETQYF. This sequence joins TRBV19 and TRBJ2-5; no firm D call. The V gene lost 2 bases and the J gene lost 4 bases, with 8 bases spanning the gap. In germline, CDR1 is LNHDA, CDR2 SQIVND (reference sequence). The CDR3 has 13 amino acids.